The 29 T cell receptor beta chains in this list originate from one sample, sequenced in a study of blood T cell repertoires in COVID-19. The method was immunoSEQ multiplex PCR; TCRdb's version includes in-frame clones alone and lacks a portion of them. The sample holds 250,000 to 300,000 clones; over 70% are singletons and the top ten take 5% to 6%. The sample taken for sequencing was peripheral blood. The origin of the receptors is a man aged 80 or over with acute or convalescent COVID-19.

V usage is TRBV28 and J usage is TRBJ1-1; D is ambiguous. The V and J ends lost 3 bases and 4 bases respectively, with 6 bases between them. The CDR3 runs to 12 residues. The V gene's germline CDR1 is MDHEN and CDR2 SYDVKM. Here the CDR3 DNA reads TGTGCCAGCAGTTTTATATTCACTGAAGCTTTCTTT. The encoded protein is CASSFIFTEAFF.

This rearrangement joins TRBV6-5 to TRBJ2-3, with TRBD1 identical over 8 bases. There are 14 residues in the CDR3. From germline, CDR1 is MNHEY and CDR2 SVGAGI. Trimming took 5 bases from V and 2 from J; bases not matched to a gene: 3. The CDR3 DNA is TGTGCCAGCAGTCGGGACAGGTTCACAGATACGCAGTATTTT. Translating gives CASSRDRFTDTQYF.

This chain joins TRBV6-1 and TRBJ2-5; possibly TRBD2 for D (5 bases). The CDR3 consists of 15 residues. The V gene lost 3 bases and the J gene lost 5 bases, with 16 bases spanning the gap. Germline assignment: CDR1 MNHNS and CDR2 SASEGT. CDR3 DNA sequence: TGTGCCAGCAGTGACCCAGGACTTTTCGGGGAGACCCAGTACTTC. Residues: CASSDPGLFGETQYF.

The table lists this clone with a count of one. The CDR3: CASSPPGGAGQPQHF. CDR3 nucleotide sequence: TGTGCCAGCAGCCCACCGGGGGGGGCGGGTCAGCCCCAGCATTTT. V gene TRBV28 combines with J gene TRBJ1-5; tentatively, D is TRBD1 (6 bases). The germline CDR1 and CDR2 sequences are MDHEN and SYDVKM. V dropped 6 bases and J dropped 6 bases, with 18 bases sitting between them. The CDR3 has 15 amino acids.

The CDR3 loop reads CASSAGTTVGETQYF. CDR3 coding DNA: TGTGCCAGCAGTGCTGGGACAACGGTTGGAGAGACCCAGTACTTC. This sequence joins TRBV25-1 and TRBJ2-5, with D perhaps TRBD1 (6 bases). The germline CDR1 and CDR2 sequences are MGHDK and SYGVNS. V lost 4 bases, J lost 4 bases, and 16 bases lay in between. CDR3 size: 15 residues.

V usage is TRBV28 and J usage is TRBJ1-1; D is possibly TRBD1 (5 bases). The V and J ends lost 3 bases and 0 bases respectively, with 11 bases between them. The CDR3 spans 15 residues. Germline CDR1 MDHEN, CDR2 SYDVKM. As DNA, the CDR3 is TGTGCCAGCAGTTTTTCATGGGGCTTGAACACTGAAGCTTTCTTT. Protein sequence: CASSFSWGLNTEAFF.

CDR3 sequence: CASTRKPADRGPGYTF. CDR3 DNA sequence: TGTGCCAGCACCAGAAAACCCGCGGACAGGGGGCCTGGCTACACCTTC. The chain couples TRBV28 to TRBJ1-2; TRBD1 matches at 11 bases. The CDR3 has 16 amino acids. The germline V gene has CDR1 MDHEN and CDR2 SYDVKM. The V and J ends lost 7 bases and 7 bases, in that order; junction bases with no gene match: 14.

This clone was counted once. The V gene is TRBV5-1, the J gene TRBJ2-4; tentatively, D is TRBD2 (6 bases). The CDR3 is 18 amino acids. V gave up 5 bases and J gave up 1 base, with 22 bases separating them. Germline CDR1 and CDR2: SGHRS and YFSETQ. The CDR3 sequence: CASSSMGSGEEAKNIQYF. In DNA form, the CDR3 reads TGCGCCAGCAGTAGTATGGGATCGGGGGAGGAGGCCAAAAACATTCAGTACTTC.

The V call is TRBV27, the J call TRBJ1-5, with 7 bases identical to TRBD1. CDR1 MNHEY and CDR2 SMNVEV come from the germline V gene (reference sequence). Unmatched junction bases numbered 9, after V lost 5 bases and J lost 2 bases. The CDR3 is made up of 16 amino acids. In nucleotides, the CDR3 is TGTGCCAGCAGTCGAGTCACAGGGGTAGGCAATCAGCCCCAGCATTTT. Translation gives CASSRVTGVGNQPQHF.

This clone has only a few counts. The gene calls are TRBV29-1 and TRBJ2-1; 15 bases are shared with TRBD2. With V trimmed by 5 bases and J by 7 bases, 12 bases remained unmatched. Germline V gene data show CDR1 as SQVTM and CDR2 as ANQGSEA. CDR3 length equals 17 residues. The CDR3 nucleotides read TGCAGCGTTCAAGGACTAGCGGGGGGGCAATGGAGGAATGAGCAGTTCTTC. This codes for CSVQGLAGGQWRNEQFF.

The V and J genes are TRBV3-1 (or the pseudogene TRBV3-2) and TRBJ2-1; TRBD2 matches 10 bases. Germline CDR1 LGHDT, CDR2 YNNKEL (reference sequence). The CDR3 contains 18 residues. V lost 0 bases, J lost 1 base, and 6 bases stayed unmatched. DNA for the CDR3: TGTGCCAGCAGCCAAGATGGACTAGCGGACGCATCCTACAATGAGCAGTTCTTC. It specifies CASSQDGLADASYNEQFF.

This rearrangement joins TRBV19 to TRBJ1-3; TRBD1 agrees at 7 bases. Trimming at V came to 4 bases and at J to 0 bases, leaving 9 bases not matched to a gene. The germline gives CDR1 LNHDA, CDR2 SQIVND (reference sequence). The CDR3 has 17 amino acids. Here the CDR3 reads CASSTTGQVGSGNTIYF. As DNA, the CDR3 is TGTGCCAGTAGTACCACCGGACAGGTCGGCTCTGGAAACACCATATATTTT.

V and J are TRBV18 and TRBJ1-2, with D possibly being TRBD1 (5 bases). Germline assignment: CDR1 KGHSH and CDR2 LQKENI. Trimming removed 0 bases at V and 3 bases at J, with 11 bases between. The CDR3 extends over 15 amino acids. This CDR3 is CASSPPTANYYGYTF. The CDR3 nucleotides are TGTGCCAGCTCACCACCGACAGCCAACTACTATGGCTACACCTTC. Supplemented by reference TRBV18 and TRBJ1-2, the full variable domain reads NAGVMQNPRHLVRRRGQEARLRCSPMKGHSHVYWYRQLPEEGLKFMVYLQKENIIDESGMPKERFSAEFPKEGPSILRIQQVVRGDSAAYFCASSPPTANYYGYTFGSGTRLTVV.

This clone was counted at least ten times. This chain joins TRBV3-1 (or the pseudogene TRBV3-2) and TRBJ2-1, with D perhaps TRBD2 (5 bases). The CDR3 loop spans 15 amino acids. Per germline, CDR1 LGHDT and CDR2 YNNKEL (reference sequence). Trimming took off 1 base at V and 9 bases at J, with 16 bases between the two ends. CDR3 residues: CASSQGPLALTEQFF. DNA for the CDR3: TGTGCCAGCAGCCAAGGCCCGCTAGCCCTCACTGAGCAGTTCTTC.

V usage is TRBV6-5 and J usage is TRBJ1-1, with 8 bases matching TRBD1. Unmatched junction bases numbered 3, after V lost 5 bases and J lost 1 base. From germline, CDR1 is MNHEY and CDR2 SVGAGI. The CDR3 runs 14 residues. The CDR3 bases are TGTGCCAGCAGTCAGGGGGCTAGGAACACTGAAGCTTTCTTT. It specifies CASSQGARNTEAFF.

V is TRBV7-2 and J is TRBJ2-5; 8 positions agree with TRBD1. The J segment lost 5 bases and the V segment lost 2 bases, leaving 1 base of the junction unmatched. This CDR3 is built from 13 residues. The germline V gene has CDR1 SGHTA and CDR2 FQGNSA. As DNA, the CDR3 is TGTGCCAGCAGCTTAAACAGGGGGGAGACCCAGTACTTC. The encoded protein is CASSLNRGETQYF.

This clone was detected only once. J is TRBJ2-3 and V is TRBV5-1, with 10 nucleotides matching TRBD2. J lost 5 bases, V lost 1 base, and 13 bases had no gene match. Germline V gene sequence: CDR1 SGHRS, CDR2 YFSETQ. This CDR3 spans 18 amino acids. The CDR3 bases are TGCGCCAGCAGCTTGCTCCCTCCGCTAGCGGGAGTTTTAGATACGCAGTATTTT. Translating gives CASSLLPPLAGVLDTQYF. Full variable domain (rest looked up from reference TRBV5-1 and TRBJ2-3): KAGVTQTPRYLIKTRGQQVTLSCSPISGHRSVSWYQQTPGQGLQFLFEYFSETQRNKGNFPGRFSGRQFSNSRSEMNVSTLELGDSALYLCASSLLPPLAGVLDTQYFGPGTRLTVL.

The rearrangement links TRBV28 to TRBJ1-1, with a tentative D call TRBD1 (5 bases). The CDR3 is 13 residues long. Trimming pared 2 bases from V and 1 base from J, leaving 5 bases between. The germline V gene has CDR1 MDHEN and CDR2 SYDVKM. The CDR3: CASSLGANTEAFF. For the CDR3, the DNA is TGTGCCAGCAGTTTAGGGGCGAACACTGAAGCTTTCTTT.

The chain links TRBV4-2 to TRBJ1-1; 7 bases line up with TRBD1. The CDR3 has 15 amino acids. CDR1 is LGHNA, CDR2 YNFKEQ, per germline. Trimming removed 3 bases from V and 1 base from J; junction bases left unmatched: 5. CDR3 amino acids: CASSQKTGANTEAFF. For the CDR3, the DNA is TGTGCCAGCAGCCAGAAAACAGGGGCGAACACTGAAGCTTTCTTT.

As for this clone: This sample also contains other DNA sequences that code for the same CDR3. The chain has TRBV3-1 (or the pseudogene TRBV3-2) and TRBJ1-1, with 9 bases lining up with TRBD1. This CDR3 region has 14 residues. After removal of 3 bases from V and 1 base from J, the junction contained 0 bases not matched to a gene. Germline CDR1 LGHDT, CDR2 YNNKEL (reference sequence). CDR3 amino acids: CASSQDRGNTEAFF. The CDR3 nucleotides read TGTGCCAGCAGCCAGGACAGGGGGAACACTGAAGCTTTCTTT.

V and J are TRBV6-1 and TRBJ2-1; D remains unclear. The germline gives CDR1 MNHNS, CDR2 SASEGT. Trimming left V 2 bases short and J 2 bases short, with 10 bases between. The CDR3 is made up of 15 amino acids. CDR3: CASSELTGTYNEQFF. CDR3 nucleotide sequence: TGTGCCAGCAGTGAATTAACGGGTACCTACAATGAGCAGTTCTTC.

This chain links TRBV27 with TRBJ1-2; 9 bases fit TRBD1. V was clipped by 5 bases and J by 6 bases; unmatched bases: 4. The CDR3 length is 13 residues. Germline values: CDR1 MNHEY, CDR2 SMNVEV (reference sequence). In nucleotides, the CDR3 is TGTGCCAGCAGTCCGGGACAGGGACATGGCTACACCTTC. Protein: CASSPGQGHGYTF.

V gene TRBV2 combines with J gene TRBJ2-5; 11 bases match TRBD2. J gave up 0 bases and V 6 bases, and 12 bases lay outside the gene matches. The CDR3 covers 18 residues. Per the germline V gene, CDR1 is SNHLY and CDR2 is FYNNEI. Here the CDR3 DNA reads TGTGCCAGCAGGGGACTAGCGGACCTTTACCAGTACCAAGAGACCCAGTACTTC. It specifies CASRGLADLYQYQETQYF.

This sequence joins TRBV24-1 and TRBJ2-3; D unclear. CDR3 length: 14 amino acids. V was cut by 5 bases and J by 5 bases, with 13 bases left in between. From germline, CDR1 is KGHDR and CDR2 SFDVKD. The CDR3 here is CATSGARLVDTQYF. CDR3 in DNA: TGTGCCACCAGTGGAGCACGGTTGGTAGATACGCAGTATTTT.

V is TRBV4-1 and J is TRBJ2-5; TRBD2 matches 12 bases. J lost 5 bases, V lost 0 bases, and 1 base had no gene match. CDR1 is MGHRA, CDR2 YSYEKL, per germline. The CDR3 is 15 amino acids. CDR3: CASSQDGLAGETQYF. CDR3 nucleotides: TGCGCCAGCAGCCAAGATGGACTAGCGGGGGAGACCCAGTACTTC.

The CDR3 bases are TGTGCCAGCAGTTTATCGAGACAGGGGCCCACCTACGAGCAGTACTTC. Its translation: CASSLSRQGPTYEQYF. The rearrangement joins TRBV28 to TRBJ2-7; 8 bases are shared with TRBD1. V dropped 1 base and J dropped 2; count of bases not matched to a gene: 7. Germline V lookup: CDR1 MDHEN, CDR2 SYDVKM. The CDR3 is 16 residues long.

The rearrangement joins TRBV7-6 to TRBJ2-7; D perhaps matches TRBD2 (6 bases). The CDR3 sequence is 15 residues long. V lost 1 base to trimming and J lost 6 bases, with 16 bases between them. Germline CDR1 and CDR2: SGHVS and FNYEAQ. CDR3 region: CASSLEVGRSREQYF. In DNA, the CDR3 is TGTGCCAGCAGCTTAGAGGTCGGGAGAAGCCGCGAGCAGTACTTC.

The chain employs TRBV28 and TRBJ1-5; D gene unclear. Germline lookup yields CDR1 MDHEN and CDR2 SYDVKM. The V end was cut by 5 bases, the J end by 3 bases, with 5 bases between. The length of the CDR3 is 12 residues. The CDR3 region has the DNA TGTGCCAGCAGTCTAGCCAATCAGCCCCAGCATTTT. It translates to CASSLANQPQHF.

The V call is TRBV6-7, the J call TRBJ1-3; D not certain. TRBV6-7 falls under the ORF class, with uncertain function. Trimming shortened V by 4 bases and J by 2 bases, and 12 bases separated the two germline ends. This CDR3 spans 15 amino acids. CDR3 in DNA: TGTGCCAGCAGTTTCCCTGGTGCAGCTGGAAACACCATATATTTT. Protein: CASSFPGAAGNTIYF.